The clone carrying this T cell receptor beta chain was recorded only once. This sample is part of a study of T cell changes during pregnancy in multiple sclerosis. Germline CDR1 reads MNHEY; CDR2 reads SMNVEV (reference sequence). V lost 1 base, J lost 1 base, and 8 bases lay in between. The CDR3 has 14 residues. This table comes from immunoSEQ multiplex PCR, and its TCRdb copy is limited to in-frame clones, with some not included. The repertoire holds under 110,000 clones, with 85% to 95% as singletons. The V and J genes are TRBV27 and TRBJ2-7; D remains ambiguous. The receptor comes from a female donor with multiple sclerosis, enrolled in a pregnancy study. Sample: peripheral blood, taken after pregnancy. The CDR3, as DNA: TGTGCCAGCAGTTTATTTCGTTTTTCCTACGAGCAGTACTTC. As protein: CASSLFRFSYEQYF.